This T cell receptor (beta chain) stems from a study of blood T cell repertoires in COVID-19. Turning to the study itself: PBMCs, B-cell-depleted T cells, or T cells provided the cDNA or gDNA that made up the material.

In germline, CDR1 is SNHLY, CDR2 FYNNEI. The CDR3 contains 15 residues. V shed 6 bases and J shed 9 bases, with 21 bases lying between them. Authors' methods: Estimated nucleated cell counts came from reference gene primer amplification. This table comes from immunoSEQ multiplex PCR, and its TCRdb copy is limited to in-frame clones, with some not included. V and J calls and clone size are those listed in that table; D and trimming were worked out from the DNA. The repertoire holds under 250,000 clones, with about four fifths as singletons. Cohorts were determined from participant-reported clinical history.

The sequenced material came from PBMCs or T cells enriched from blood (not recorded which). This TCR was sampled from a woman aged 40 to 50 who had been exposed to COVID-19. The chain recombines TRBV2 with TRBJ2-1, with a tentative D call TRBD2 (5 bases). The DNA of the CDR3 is TGTGCCAGCAGCAAGGGTACGGTGGATCGGGGTGAGCAGTTCTTC. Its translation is CASSKGTVDRGEQFF.